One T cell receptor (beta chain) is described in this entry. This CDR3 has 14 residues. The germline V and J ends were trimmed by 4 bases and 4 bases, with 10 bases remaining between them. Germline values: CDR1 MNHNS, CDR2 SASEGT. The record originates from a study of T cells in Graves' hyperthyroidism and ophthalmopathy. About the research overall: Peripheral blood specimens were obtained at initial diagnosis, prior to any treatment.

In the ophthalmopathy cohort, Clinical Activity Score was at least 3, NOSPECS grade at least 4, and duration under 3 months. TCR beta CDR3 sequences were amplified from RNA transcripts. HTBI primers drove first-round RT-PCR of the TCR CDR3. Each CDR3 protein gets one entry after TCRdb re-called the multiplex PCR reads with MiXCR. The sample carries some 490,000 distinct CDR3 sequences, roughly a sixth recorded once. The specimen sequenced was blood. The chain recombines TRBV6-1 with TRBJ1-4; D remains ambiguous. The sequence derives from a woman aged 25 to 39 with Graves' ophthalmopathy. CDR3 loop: CASSVPFLNEKLFF. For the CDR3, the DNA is TGTGCCAGCAGTGTTCCGTTCCTTAATGAAAAACTGTTTTTT.